This T cell receptor beta chain was observed in a study of identical twins. This clonotype was recorded at least ten times. What it recognizes is unknown. V was clipped by 3 bases and J by 7 bases; unmatched bases: 16. The CDR3 has 16 amino acids. Germline CDR1 SGDLS, CDR2 YYNGEE. Regarding the study as a whole: Twin-shared out-of-frame alpha sequences were enriched for low generation probability. Models underestimated out-of-frame TCR alpha sharing in monozygotic twins. Findings depended on cross-sectional statistics rather than tracking the same donors.

Through template switching, a universal primer site was introduced, and the cDNA contained unique molecular identifiers. TCRdb re-derived calls from the 5' RACE reads in MiXCR, one entry per CDR3 protein. The table has fewer than 500,000 distinct CDR3 sequences, 13% to 15% seen once. These data were also filed under a second study, of yellow fever vaccine responses in identical twins.

This TCR was recovered from a woman younger than 35 in good health. The V gene is TRBV9, the J gene TRBJ2-7; TRBD2 aligns across 7 bases. Input material: CD4+ T cells sorted from blood. CDR3 in DNA: TGTGCCAGCAGCGCGGGTTCGTCTAGCGGACGGGGTGAGCAGTACTTC. This encodes CASSAGSSSGRGEQYF.